This passage covers 29 T cell receptor beta chains from one sample sequenced in a study of human T cells and chemical hapten exposure. Time point denoted: pre-sensitization, week 0. Treatment denoted: therapeutic diphenylcyclopropenone sensitization with weekly scalp DPC. TCRdb reprocessed the RACE reads with MiXCR, giving one entry per CDR3 protein. Of about 380,000 distinct CDR3 sequences in the sample, approximately 5.1% were seen once. The sequenced sample was whole blood, obtained in connection with sensitization to the hapten diphenylcyclopropenone (DPC). These receptors were collected from a woman between 50 and 59 years old with alopecia areata. Some clones in this sample may be carry-over from other donors' samples.

This clonotype was seen many times. This rearrangement joins TRBV10-3 to TRBJ2-7, with D possibly TRBD1 on 6 matching bases. Germline CDR1 is ENHRY and CDR2 is SYGVKD. Trimming took off 3 bases at V and 3 bases at J, with 12 bases between the two ends. The CDR3 sequence is 14 residues long. The CDR3 sequence is CAISDPGQSYEQYF. CDR3 nucleotides: TGTGCCATCAGTGATCCCGGACAGAGCTACGAGCAGTACTTC.

This clonotype was seen repeatedly, ten times or more. The V call is TRBV7-9, the J call TRBJ1-4; D possibly corresponds to TRBD1 (6 bases). This CDR3 has 17 residues. The V and J ends lost 5 bases and 2 bases respectively, with 18 bases between them. Per germline, CDR1 SEHNR and CDR2 FQNEAQ (reference sequence). CDR3 DNA sequence: TGTGCCAGCAGCCCCTTCCCTTACAGGGCCACTAATGAAAAACTGTTTTTT. Protein product: CASSPFPYRATNEKLFF.

This clonotype appeared a few times. The rearrangement joins TRBV20-1 to TRBJ2-3; the match to TRBD1 covers 7 bases. V lost 5 bases and J lost 1; bases outside the gene matches: 6. CDR3 length equals 14 residues. The germline gives CDR1 DFQATT, CDR2 SNEGSKA (reference sequence). In nucleotides, the CDR3 is TGCAGTGCTCGTGAGGGGGCAGGCACAGATACGCAGTATTTT. This codes for CSAREGAGTDTQYF.

This clonotype was detected ten times or more. The chain uses TRBV9 and TRBJ1-1, with D perhaps matching TRBD1 (5 bases). Looked up from germline, CDR1 is SGDLS and CDR2 is YYNGEE. V was cut by 0 bases and J by 3 bases, with 12 bases left in between. The CDR3 length is 15 residues. The chain's CDR3 is CASSVEAGRDTEAFF. The CDR3 nucleotides read TGTGCCAGCAGCGTAGAGGCAGGCAGGGACACTGAAGCTTTCTTT.

This clonotype was recorded at least ten times. The chain has TRBV12-3 or TRBV12-4 and TRBJ2-3, with 8 bases that match TRBD2. The CDR3 contains 18 residues. The V and J ends lost 3 bases and 3 bases, in that order; junction bases with no gene match: 14. The chain's CDR3 is CASSLGREAPLRTDTQYF. CDR3 DNA sequence: TGTGCCAGCAGTTTGGGGCGGGAGGCCCCCTTGAGGACAGATACGCAGTATTTT.

The sample holds many counts of this clonotype. The chain recombines TRBV6-5 with TRBJ2-5; D may match TRBD1 or TRBD2 (5 bases each). The V end was cut by 8 bases, the J end by 2 bases, with 24 bases between. The CDR3 runs 17 residues. CDR1 is MNHEY and CDR2 is SVGAGI in the germline V gene. Here the CDR3 reads CASYRRGIHPPQETQYF. In DNA, the CDR3 is TGTGCCAGCTACAGACGGGGCATCCACCCTCCACAAGAGACCCAGTACTTC.

The chain employs TRBV5-1 and TRBJ2-3, with 7 bases fitting TRBD1. This CDR3 has 14 amino acids. Germline V gene data show CDR1 as SGHRS and CDR2 as YFSETQ. Trimming removed 4 bases from V and 10 bases from J; junction bases left unmatched: 12. CDR3 sequence: CASSGTGTDESQYF. The CDR3, as DNA: TGCGCCAGCAGCGGTACCGGGACAGACGAATCGCAGTATTTT.

This clonotype showed up many times. The chain is built from TRBV19 and TRBJ2-1; TRBD2 matches at 11 bases. The germline CDR1 and CDR2 sequences are LNHDA and SQIVND (reference sequence). The V gene end was trimmed by 6 bases and the J gene end by 4 bases; junction bases not matched to a gene: 2. CDR3 size: 14 residues. Written as DNA, the CDR3 is TGTGCCAGTAGGCCTAGCGGGGGGTACAATGAGCAGTTCTTC. This gives the protein CASRPSGGYNEQFF.

This clonotype was detected many times. This chain connects TRBV29-1 to TRBJ2-5, with no clear D. This CDR3 comprises 13 residues. Between the trimmed V and J ends, which lost 2 bases and 5 bases, there was a span of 12 bases. The germline CDR1 and CDR2 sequences are SQVTM and ANQGSEA. The CDR3 DNA reads as TGCAGCGTTGAACTCGCTAACTGGGAGACCCAGTACTTC. It codes for CSVELANWETQYF.

This clonotype showed up many times. The CDR3: CASSQGTGANTEAFF. CDR3 in DNA: TGCGCCAGCAGCCAAGGGACAGGGGCGAACACTGAAGCTTTCTTT. The genes are TRBV4-3 and TRBJ1-1; 9 nucleotides agree with TRBD1. The CDR3 has 15 amino acids. Per the germline V gene, CDR1 is LGHNA and CDR2 is YSLEER. V lost 1 base and J lost 1; bases outside the gene matches: 1.

In its sample, this clonotype was seen many times. This rearrangement joins TRBV7-2 to TRBJ2-5; D is perhaps TRBD2 (5 bases). Germline loops: CDR1 SGHTA, CDR2 FQGNSA. There are 15 residues in the CDR3. V was pared by 3 bases and J by 2 bases, with 13 bases between. The CDR3 DNA follows: TGTGCCAGCAGCTTGGTCGGAGGCCAACAAGAGACCCAGTACTTC. Protein product: CASSLVGGQQETQYF.

The rearrangement uses TRBV29-1 and TRBJ2-1; D not resolved. The germline V gene has CDR1 SQVTM and CDR2 ANQGSEA. Trimming took 2 bases from V and 9 from J, leaving 8 bases between them. The CDR3 spans 11 residues. CDR3 amino acids: CSVEFHSEQFF. CDR3 DNA sequence: TGCAGCGTTGAATTTCACAGTGAGCAGTTCTTC.

As concerns this clonotype: A much larger clone differs from this one at a single base, so this may be a read error. The genes are TRBV28 and TRBJ2-7, with D possibly TRBD2 on 5 matching bases. The CDR3 covers 14 residues. Germline V gene sequence: CDR1 MDHEN, CDR2 SYDVKM. The CDR3 sequence is CASKKDWSRYDQYF. In nucleotides, the CDR3 is TGTGCCAGCAAAAAGGACTGGTCCCGCTACGATCAGTACTTC.

This clonotype was counted a few times. This rearrangement joins TRBV3-1 to TRBJ2-3; 10 nucleotides agree with TRBD2. Germline V gene sequence: CDR1 LGHDT, CDR2 YNNKEL (reference sequence). The CDR3 extends over 15 amino acids. V was pared by 4 bases and J by 6 bases, with 7 bases of the junction left unmatched. As DNA, the CDR3 is TGTGCCAGCAGCCCTCTAGCGGGAGTAGGGGATACGCAGTATTTT. This sequence encodes CASSPLAGVGDTQYF.

This clonotype was counted ten times or more. CDR3 nucleotides: TGTGCCAGCAACCCGACAGGGGGCGGGGCCGGGGAGCTGTTTTTT. This encodes CASNPTGGGAGELFF. This chain links TRBV12-3 or TRBV12-4 with TRBJ2-2, with TRBD1 matching over 10 bases. There are 15 residues in the CDR3. Unmatched junction bases numbered 8, after V lost 7 bases and J lost 6 bases.

The chain has TRBV5-1 and TRBJ2-3, with 7 positions matching TRBD1. The V and J ends lost 4 bases and 5 bases, in that order; junction bases with no gene match: 13. Germline CDR1 is SGHRS and CDR2 is YFSETQ. The CDR3 has 16 residues. The CDR3 is CASSPLPQGPKDTQYF. CDR3 nucleotide sequence: TGCGCCAGCAGCCCCCTTCCACAGGGGCCCAAAGATACGCAGTATTTT. Full variable domain (missing parts from reference TRBV5-1 and TRBJ2-3): KAGVTQTPRYLIKTRGQQVTLSCSPISGHRSVSWYQQTPGQGLQFLFEYFSETQRNKGNFPGRFSGRQFSNSRSEMNVSTLELGDSALYLCASSPLPQGPKDTQYFGPGTRLTVL.

This chain uses TRBV6-6 with TRBJ1-6, with D possibly being TRBD1 (6 bases). CDR3 length: 13 residues. Trimming took off 7 bases at V and 6 bases at J, with 10 bases between the two ends. The V gene's germline CDR1 is MNHNY and CDR2 SVGAGI (reference sequence). CDR3 sequence reads: CASKGGSNSPLHF. DNA of the CDR3: TGTGCCAGCAAAGGGGGTTCTAATTCACCCCTCCACTTT.

The genes are TRBV2 and TRBJ2-7; 8 nucleotides agree with TRBD2. V shed 11 bases and J 6 bases; nucleotides not matched to a gene: 24. Germline CDR1 SNHLY, CDR2 FYNNEI. The CDR3 covers 17 residues. The CDR3 DNA reads as TGTGCCGTACTGATAGCGGGACAAGAGGGCCATCGACCCGAGCAGTACTTC. This translates into CAVLIAGQEGHRPEQYF.

This clonotype occurred many times. DNA for the CDR3: TGTGCCAGCAGCTTAGAAGCGGGGGTTACATACGAGCAGTACTTC. This translates into CASSLEAGVTYEQYF. The chain couples TRBV7-9 to TRBJ2-7; 8 positions match TRBD2. This CDR3 has 15 residues. The germline CDR1 and CDR2 sequences are SEHNR and FQNEAQ (reference sequence). The trim removed 1 base at V and 4 bases at J, leaving 6 bases unmatched.

This clonotype turned up a few times. The chain combines TRBV2 with TRBJ1-2, with D unclear. V was clipped by 6 bases and J by 3 bases, with 17 bases between them. The CDR3 runs to 15 residues. Looked up from germline, CDR1 is SNHLY and CDR2 is FYNNEI. CDR3 sequence reads: CASRGIGPRDYGYTF. The CDR3 region has the DNA TGTGCCAGCAGGGGAATTGGCCCACGGGACTATGGCTACACCTTC. Using reference TRBV2 and TRBJ1-2 for the parts outside the CDR3, the full variable domain is EPEVTQTPSHQVTQMGQEVILRCVPISNHLYFYWYRQILGQKVEFLVSFYNNEISEKSEIFDDQFSVERPDGSNFTLKIRSTKLEDSAMYFCASRGIGPRDYGYTFGSGTRLTVV.

This chain joins TRBV20-1 and TRBJ2-1; 8 positions match TRBD1. This CDR3 is built from 15 residues. The ends lost 6 bases at V and 6 bases at J; junction bases unmatched: 13. Germline V gene sequence: CDR1 DFQATT, CDR2 SNEGSKA (reference sequence). CDR3 in DNA: TGCAGTGCCAGGGCATCGGACAGGGCTATCAATGAGCAGTTCTTC. Residues: CSARASDRAINEQFF.

This clonotype was seen repeatedly, ten times or more. This chain uses TRBV18 with TRBJ1-3; tentatively, D is TRBD1 (5 bases). Per germline, CDR1 KGHSH and CDR2 LQKENI. The CDR3 spans 15 residues. Trimming removed 2 bases at V and 0 bases at J, with 8 bases between. CDR3 residues: CASSPGANSGNTIYF. CDR3 sequence (DNA): TGTGCCAGCTCACCAGGGGCTAACTCTGGAAACACCATATATTTT. The full variable domain, in which reference TRBV18 and TRBJ1-3 provide the parts outside the CDR3, is NAGVMQNPRHLVRRRGQEARLRCSPMKGHSHVYWYRQLPEEGLKFMVYLQKENIIDESGMPKERFSAEFPKEGPSILRIQQVVRGDSAAYFCASSPGANSGNTIYFGEGSWLTVV.

This sequence joins TRBV3-1 and TRBJ2-7; D is perhaps TRBD1 (5 bases). The V and J ends lost 0 bases and 6 bases respectively, with 15 bases between them. The CDR3 length is 15 residues. From germline, CDR1 is LGHDT and CDR2 YNNKEL (reference sequence). The CDR3 sequence: CASSQDLGEQVEQYF. The CDR3 DNA reads TGTGCCAGCAGCCAAGATTTAGGGGAACAGGTCGAGCAGTACTTC.

In this sample, this clonotype turned up a few times. The chain couples TRBV12-3 or TRBV12-4 to TRBJ2-1; D tentatively fits TRBD1 or TRBD2 (5 bases each). V dropped 3 bases and J dropped 7 bases, with 13 bases sitting between them. The CDR3 loop spans 14 amino acids. The CDR3 DNA follows: TGTGCCAGCAGTTTTCACCCAGGGAGAAATGAGCAGTTCTTC. Its translation: CASSFHPGRNEQFF.

The V gene is TRBV12-3 or TRBV12-4, the J gene TRBJ2-1, with D perhaps TRBD1 or TRBD2 (6 bases each). Trimming cost V 4 bases and J 4 bases, with 14 bases left between them. This CDR3 region has 15 residues. CDR3 region: CASSSKGGLYNEQFF. The CDR3, as DNA: TGTGCCAGCAGTTCGAAAGGGGGACTTTACAATGAGCAGTTCTTC.

This clonotype was detected ten times or more. This chain connects TRBV5-4 to TRBJ2-7; D ambiguous. This CDR3 contains 12 residues. V gave up 2 bases and J gave up 6 bases, with 9 bases separating them. Per germline, CDR1 SGHNT and CDR2 YYREEE (reference sequence). The CDR3 DNA follows: TGTGCCAGCAGCTTCGGTCCGGGCGAGCAGTACTTC. Translating it yields CASSFGPGEQYF.

This clonotype was observed at least ten times. V gene TRBV20-1 combines with J gene TRBJ1-1; no reliable D call. The CDR3 has 15 residues. V gave up 0 bases and J gave up 1 base, with 12 bases separating them. CDR1 is DFQATT, CDR2 SNEGSKA, per germline (reference sequence). The CDR3 reads CSARDPAGENTEAFF. The CDR3 region has the DNA TGCAGTGCTAGAGATCCGGCAGGAGAGAACACTGAAGCTTTCTTT.

V and J are TRBV20-1 and TRBJ2-7; TRBD2 might be the D (7 bases). With 3 bases removed from V and 2 bases from J, the gap between germline ends came to 14 bases. Germline CDR1 DFQATT, CDR2 SNEGSKA (reference sequence). This CDR3 comprises 14 residues. The CDR3 sequence: CSASWGAGAYEQYF. In DNA, the CDR3 is TGCAGTGCTAGTTGGGGGGCGGGAGCCTACGAGCAGTACTTC.

This clonotype was found a few times. One end of the junction is discordant with germline, which a read error may explain. The V and J genes are TRBV2 and TRBJ2-5, with unresolved D. The length of the CDR3 is 11 residues. In germline, CDR1 is SNHLY, CDR2 FYNNEI. CDR3 region: CASRDQGTQYF. The CDR3 nucleotides are TGTGCCAGCAGGGACCAAGGGACCCAGTACTTC.